These T cell receptor beta chains were read from a single sample in a study of blood T cell repertoires in COVID-19. Sequencing used immunoSEQ multiplex PCR; TCRdb keeps in-frame clones, though not all of them. Here the sample spans approximately 400,000 clones, roughly 90% being singletons. Sequencing used peripheral blood. These receptors all stem from a man aged 40-49 years with acute or convalescent COVID-19. Both conserved end residues are part of each CDR3. The order of the fields is CDR3 protein, CDR3 DNA, V gene, CDR3 length, clone size, J gene, D gene. D genes are given only for firm matches. A row's size may be missing; if present it is once, few, many or a size class.

CDR3 protein: CASSPGRVDEQFF
CDR3 DNA: TGTGCCAGCAGTCCCGGGAGAGTCGATGAGCAGTTCTTC
V gene: TRBV12-3/TRBV12-4
CDR3 length: 13
clone size: -
J gene: TRBJ2-1
D gene: -

CDR3 protein: CASSEYPGQGAMGEGYTF
CDR3 DNA: TGTGCCAGCAGTGAATACCCCGGACAGGGGGCTATGGGTGAAGGCTACACCTTC
V gene: TRBV25-1
CDR3 length: 18
clone size: -
J gene: TRBJ1-2
D gene: TRBD1

CDR3 protein: CASSRRLAGVSPVEQYF
CDR3 DNA: TGCGCCAGCAGCCGGCGACTAGCGGGAGTTTCCCCAGTCGAGCAGTACTTC
V gene: TRBV5-1
CDR3 length: 17
clone size: -
J gene: TRBJ2-7
D gene: TRBD2

CDR3 protein: CASSLVRNYGYTF
CDR3 DNA: TGTGCCAGCAGTTTAGTACGGAACTATGGCTACACCTTC
V gene: TRBV12-3/TRBV12-4
CDR3 length: 13
clone size: -
J gene: TRBJ1-2
D gene: -

CDR3 protein: CASSLERLAVYEQFF
CDR3 DNA: TGTGCCAGCAGCTTAGAACGGCTAGCGGTCTATGAGCAGTTCTTC
V gene: TRBV11-2
CDR3 length: 15
clone size: -
J gene: TRBJ2-1
D gene: TRBD2

CDR3 protein: CASTRYPAGRNGDTQYF
CDR3 DNA: TGTGCCAGCACCCGTTACCCAGCGGGACGAAACGGGGATACGCAGTATTTT
V gene: TRBV28
CDR3 length: 17
clone size: -
J gene: TRBJ2-3
D gene: TRBD2

CDR3 protein: CASSPPGQYNSPLHF
CDR3 DNA: TGTGCCAGCAGCCCGCCGGGACAGTATAATTCACCCCTCCACTTT
V gene: TRBV7-9
CDR3 length: 15
clone size: once
J gene: TRBJ1-6
D gene: TRBD1

CDR3 protein: CASSSGQANTEAFF
CDR3 DNA: TGCGCCAGCAGCTCCGGACAGGCTAACACTGAAGCTTTCTTT
V gene: TRBV5-1
CDR3 length: 14
clone size: once
J gene: TRBJ1-1
D gene: TRBD1

CDR3 protein: CASSRTGRSNQPQHF
CDR3 DNA: TGTGCCAGTAGTAGGACAGGGAGGAGCAATCAGCCCCAGCATTTT
V gene: TRBV19
CDR3 length: 15
clone size: -
J gene: TRBJ1-5
D gene: TRBD1

CDR3 protein: CASSHGAGRGDNEQFF
CDR3 DNA: TGTGCCAGCAGTCATGGAGCGGGGAGAGGGGACAATGAGCAGTTCTTC
V gene: TRBV28
CDR3 length: 16
clone size: -
J gene: TRBJ2-1
D gene: TRBD2

CDR3 protein: CASIGGGGDGNQPQHF
CDR3 DNA: TGTGCCAGCATCGGGGGGGGTGGGGATGGCAATCAGCCCCAGCATTTT
V gene: TRBV28
CDR3 length: 16
clone size: -
J gene: TRBJ1-5
D gene: -

CDR3 protein: CASSEFSNEKLFF
CDR3 DNA: TGTGCCAGCAGTGAATTTAGCAATGAAAAACTGTTTTTT
V gene: TRBV27
CDR3 length: 13
clone size: -
J gene: TRBJ1-4
D gene: -

CDR3 protein: CASSLRQVTSGNTIYF
CDR3 DNA: TGTGCCAGCTCACTCAGGCAGGTTACCTCTGGAAACACCATATATTTT
V gene: TRBV18
CDR3 length: 16
clone size: -
J gene: TRBJ1-3
D gene: -

CDR3 protein: CASSQSGGNTEAFF
CDR3 DNA: TGTGCCAGCAGCCAATCAGGGGGGAACACTGAAGCTTTCTTT
V gene: TRBV3-1/TRBV3-2
CDR3 length: 14
clone size: -
J gene: TRBJ1-1
D gene: TRBD1

CDR3 protein: CASSLDWLGGTQYF
CDR3 DNA: TGTGCCAGCAGTTTAGACTGGCTCGGTGGGACCCAGTACTTC
V gene: TRBV28
CDR3 length: 14
clone size: -
J gene: TRBJ2-5
D gene: -

CDR3 protein: CASSFSGSLEAFF
CDR3 DNA: TGTGCCAGCAGTTTCTCTGGGAGCCTTGAAGCTTTCTTT
V gene: TRBV27
CDR3 length: 13
clone size: once
J gene: TRBJ1-1
D gene: -

CDR3 protein: CASSLGLAGGNEQFF
CDR3 DNA: TGTGCTAGCAGCTTAGGGCTAGCGGGGGGCAATGAGCAGTTCTTC
V gene: TRBV7-7
CDR3 length: 15
clone size: -
J gene: TRBJ2-1
D gene: TRBD2

CDR3 protein: CASSSDGDYEQYF
CDR3 DNA: TGTGCCAGCAGTTCGGACGGGGACTACGAGCAGTACTTC
V gene: TRBV9
CDR3 length: 13
clone size: -
J gene: TRBJ2-7
D gene: -

CDR3 protein: CASSERDRGAYEQYF
CDR3 DNA: TGTGCCAGCAGTGAACGTGACAGGGGGGCCTACGAGCAGTACTTC
V gene: TRBV2
CDR3 length: 15
clone size: -
J gene: TRBJ2-7
D gene: TRBD1

CDR3 protein: CSALDRGAFF
CDR3 DNA: TGCAGTGCCCTAGATCGGGGAGCTTTCTTT
V gene: TRBV20-1
CDR3 length: 10
clone size: -
J gene: TRBJ1-1
D gene: -

CDR3 protein: CASSGRAVDTGELFF
CDR3 DNA: TGCGCCAGCAGTGGGAGGGCCGTAGACACCGGGGAGCTGTTTTTT
V gene: TRBV5-1
CDR3 length: 15
clone size: -
J gene: TRBJ2-2
D gene: TRBD2

CDR3 protein: CASEIRGQPDTQYF
CDR3 DNA: TGTGCCAGCGAAATACGGGGTCAACCAGATACGCAGTATTTT
V gene: TRBV19
CDR3 length: 14
clone size: -
J gene: TRBJ2-3
D gene: -

CDR3 protein: CASSPGLLHEQYF
CDR3 DNA: TGTGCCAGCAGCCCGGGACTTCTCCACGAGCAGTACTTC
V gene: TRBV6-2/TRBV6-3
CDR3 length: 13
clone size: -
J gene: TRBJ2-7
D gene: -

CDR3 protein: CASSLSGSDTGELFF
CDR3 DNA: TGTGCCAGCAGCTTAAGCGGGAGTGACACCGGGGAGCTGTTTTTT
V gene: TRBV7-3
CDR3 length: 15
clone size: -
J gene: TRBJ2-2
D gene: TRBD2

CDR3 protein: CASSADTSYEQYF
CDR3 DNA: TGTGCCAGCAGTGCGGACACCTCCTACGAGCAGTACTTC
V gene: TRBV2
CDR3 length: 13
clone size: -
J gene: TRBJ2-7
D gene: -

CDR3 protein: CASSHRGVTEAFF
CDR3 DNA: TGTGCCAGCAGCCACAGGGGCGTCACTGAAGCTTTCTTT
V gene: TRBV12-3/TRBV12-4
CDR3 length: 13
clone size: -
J gene: TRBJ1-1
D gene: TRBD1

CDR3 protein: CASRLPATGELDGYTF
CDR3 DNA: TGTGCAAGTCGCTTACCCGCGACAGGAGAACTTGATGGCTACACCTTC
V gene: TRBV12-2
CDR3 length: 16
clone size: -
J gene: TRBJ1-2
D gene: -

CDR3 protein: CASRGAGQPQHF
CDR3 DNA: TGTGCCAGCAGGGGGGCCGGGCAGCCCCAGCATTTT
V gene: TRBV12-3/TRBV12-4
CDR3 length: 12
clone size: -
J gene: TRBJ1-5
D gene: -

CDR3 protein: CASWGRVYGYTF
CDR3 DNA: TGTGCCAGCTGGGGGCGCGTCTATGGCTACACCTTC
V gene: TRBV27
CDR3 length: 12
clone size: -
J gene: TRBJ1-2
D gene: -

CDR3 protein: CASIPQGSGELFF
CDR3 DNA: TGTGCCAGCATTCCTCAGGGTTCCGGGGAGCTGTTTTTT
V gene: TRBV12-3/TRBV12-4
CDR3 length: 13
clone size: -
J gene: TRBJ2-2
D gene: -

CDR3 protein: CASSLKGNYGYTF
CDR3 DNA: TGTGCCAGCAGCTTGAAGGGGAACTATGGCTACACCTTC
V gene: TRBV5-4
CDR3 length: 13
clone size: -
J gene: TRBJ1-2
D gene: -

CDR3 protein: CASSLRLETYEQYF
CDR3 DNA: TGTGCCAGCAGTTTGAGACTGGAAACCTACGAGCAGTACTTC
V gene: TRBV6-5
CDR3 length: 14
clone size: -
J gene: TRBJ2-7
D gene: -

CDR3 protein: CASSITGSGGGETQYF
CDR3 DNA: TGTGCCAGTAGTATCACCGGTAGCGGGGGCGGGGAGACCCAGTACTTC
V gene: TRBV19
CDR3 length: 16
clone size: -
J gene: TRBJ2-5
D gene: TRBD2

CDR3 protein: CASSLKRFSGTGNTIYF
CDR3 DNA: TGTGCCAGCAGCCTAAAGCGGTTTTCGGGGACTGGAAACACCATATATTTT
V gene: TRBV7-8
CDR3 length: 17
clone size: -
J gene: TRBJ1-3
D gene: -

CDR3 protein: CASSSLGLARREQFF
CDR3 DNA: TGTGCCAGCAGTTCCCTGGGACTAGCCCGTCGGGAGCAGTTCTTC
V gene: TRBV28
CDR3 length: 15
clone size: -
J gene: TRBJ2-1
D gene: TRBD2

CDR3 protein: CASSAGDRGGGYTF
CDR3 DNA: TGTGCCAGCAGCGCGGGGGACAGGGGAGGCGGCTACACCTTC
V gene: TRBV13
CDR3 length: 14
clone size: few
J gene: TRBJ1-2
D gene: TRBD1

CDR3 protein: CASQLYPNTEAFF
CDR3 DNA: TGTGCCAGCCAACTCTACCCGAACACTGAAGCTTTCTTT
V gene: TRBV27
CDR3 length: 13
clone size: -
J gene: TRBJ1-1
D gene: -

CDR3 protein: CASSGQGPPATNEKLFF
CDR3 DNA: TGTGCCAGCAGTGGACAGGGCCCTCCTGCAACTAATGAAAAACTGTTTTTT
V gene: TRBV6-1
CDR3 length: 17
clone size: -
J gene: TRBJ1-4
D gene: TRBD1

CDR3 protein: CASSQDRGSSGNTIYF
CDR3 DNA: TGCGCCAGCAGCCAAGATCGGGGTAGCTCTGGAAACACCATATATTTT
V gene: TRBV4-1
CDR3 length: 16
clone size: once
J gene: TRBJ1-3
D gene: -

CDR3 protein: CASSPGGLVMNTGELFF
CDR3 DNA: TGCGCCAGCAGCCCCGGAGGACTCGTGATGAACACCGGGGAGCTGTTTTTT
V gene: TRBV4-1
CDR3 length: 17
clone size: -
J gene: TRBJ2-2
D gene: -

CDR3 protein: CASGETSGGASDTQYF
CDR3 DNA: TGTGCCAGCGGAGAGACTAGCGGGGGGGCGTCAGATACGCAGTATTTT
V gene: TRBV28
CDR3 length: 16
clone size: -
J gene: TRBJ2-3
D gene: TRBD2

CDR3 protein: CASSLPTAYGYTF
CDR3 DNA: TGTGCCAGCAGCCTACCGACAGCCTATGGCTACACCTTC
V gene: TRBV7-3
CDR3 length: 13
clone size: -
J gene: TRBJ1-2
D gene: -

CDR3 protein: CSGGDRSYGYTF
CDR3 DNA: TGCAGCGGAGGGGACAGGAGCTATGGCTACACCTTC
V gene: TRBV29-1
CDR3 length: 12
clone size: -
J gene: TRBJ1-2
D gene: TRBD1

CDR3 protein: CATSDSHRGEQFF
CDR3 DNA: TGTGCCACCAGTGATAGCCACAGGGGTGAGCAGTTCTTC
V gene: TRBV24-1
CDR3 length: 13
clone size: -
J gene: TRBJ2-1
D gene: TRBD1

CDR3 protein: CASSSTGGGTGELFF
CDR3 DNA: TGTGCCAGCAGTTCGACAGGGGGGGGTACCGGGGAGCTGTTTTTT
V gene: TRBV6-5
CDR3 length: 15
clone size: -
J gene: TRBJ2-2
D gene: TRBD1

CDR3 protein: CASSLPGDDSPLHF
CDR3 DNA: TGCGCCAGCAGCTTGCCCGGGGATGACTCACCCCTCCACTTT
V gene: TRBV5-1
CDR3 length: 14
clone size: -
J gene: TRBJ1-6
D gene: -

CDR3 protein: CAWSSGMSTDTQYF
CDR3 DNA: TGTGCCTGGAGTAGCGGGATGAGCACAGATACGCAGTATTTT
V gene: TRBV30
CDR3 length: 14
clone size: -
J gene: TRBJ2-3
D gene: TRBD2

CDR3 protein: CASRTGAQQFF
CDR3 DNA: TGTGCCAGCAGGACAGGGGCCCAGCAGTTCTTC
V gene: TRBV2
CDR3 length: 11
clone size: once
J gene: TRBJ2-1
D gene: TRBD1

CDR3 protein: CASGLYSNQPQHF
CDR3 DNA: TGTGCTAGTGGTTTGTATAGCAATCAGCCCCAGCATTTT
V gene: TRBV12-5
CDR3 length: 13
clone size: -
J gene: TRBJ1-5
D gene: -

CDR3 protein: CASSLRDGATPIF
CDR3 DNA: TGTGCCAGCAGTTTAAGGGATGGGGCAACCCCTATCTTC
V gene: TRBV28
CDR3 length: 13
clone size: -
J gene: TRBJ1-2
D gene: -

CDR3 protein: CASSREFRDSNYGYTF
CDR3 DNA: TGCGCCAGCAGCCGAGAGTTCAGGGACTCTAACTATGGCTACACCTTC
V gene: TRBV4-1
CDR3 length: 16
clone size: -
J gene: TRBJ1-2
D gene: -

CDR3 protein: CASSSTRGTEAFF
CDR3 DNA: TGTGCCAGCAGTTCAACAAGAGGGACTGAAGCTTTCTTT
V gene: TRBV28
CDR3 length: 13
clone size: -
J gene: TRBJ1-1
D gene: -

CDR3 protein: CASSSEAGGAYNEQFF
CDR3 DNA: TGCGCCAGCAGCTCGGAAGCGGGGGGTGCCTACAATGAGCAGTTCTTC
V gene: TRBV5-1
CDR3 length: 16
clone size: -
J gene: TRBJ2-1
D gene: TRBD2

CDR3 protein: CASSELQGNEQYF
CDR3 DNA: TGTGCCAGCAGTGAGTTACAGGGTAACGAGCAGTACTTC
V gene: TRBV6-1
CDR3 length: 13
clone size: -
J gene: TRBJ2-7
D gene: -

CDR3 protein: CASSLAPSYGYTF
CDR3 DNA: TGTGCCAGCAGTCTAGCACCTTCTTATGGCTACACCTTC
V gene: TRBV6-5
CDR3 length: 13
clone size: -
J gene: TRBJ1-2
D gene: -